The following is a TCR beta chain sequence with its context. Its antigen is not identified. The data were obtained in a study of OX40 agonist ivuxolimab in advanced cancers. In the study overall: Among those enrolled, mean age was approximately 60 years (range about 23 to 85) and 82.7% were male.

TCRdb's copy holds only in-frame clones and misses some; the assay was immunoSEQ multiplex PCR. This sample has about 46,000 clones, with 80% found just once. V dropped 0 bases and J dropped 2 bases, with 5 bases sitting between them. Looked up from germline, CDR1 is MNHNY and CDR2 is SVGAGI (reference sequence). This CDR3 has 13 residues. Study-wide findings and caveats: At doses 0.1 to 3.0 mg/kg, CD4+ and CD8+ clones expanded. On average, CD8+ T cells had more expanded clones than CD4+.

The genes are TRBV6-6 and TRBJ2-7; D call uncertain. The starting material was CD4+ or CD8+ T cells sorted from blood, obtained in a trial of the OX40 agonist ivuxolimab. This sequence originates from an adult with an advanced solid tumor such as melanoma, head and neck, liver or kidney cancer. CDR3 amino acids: CASSYSSTYEQYF. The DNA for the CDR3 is TGTGCCAGCAGTTACTCGAGCACCTACGAGCAGTACTTC.